A single sample gave rise to the 17 T cell receptor beta chains below, sequenced in a study of naive and memory T cell subsets. Study-level points and caveats: Especially in CD8 cells, naive repertoires contained a few larger clonotypes, possibly CD45RA-re-expressing memory cells.

Both TRBC1 and TRBC2 were covered by a beta constant-region primer of two equimolar oligonucleotides. The ligated cDNA underwent four PCR rounds using SP2 and nested alpha and beta constant-region primers. TCRdb re-called the UMI-ligation and nested PCR reads with MiXCR, one entry per CDR3 protein. The table lists 130,000 to 150,000 distinct CDR3 sequences, over 20% of them singletons. The antigens these receptors bind are not known. Input material: naive CD4+ T cells from blood. These receptors all come from a human donor in good health.

This clonotype showed up just a few times. The genes are TRBV5-4 and TRBJ2-3; 10 positions match TRBD2. Germline V lookup: CDR1 SGHNT, CDR2 YYREEE (reference sequence). CDR3 length equals 17 residues. Trimming cost V 6 bases and J 4 bases; bases outside gene matches: 14. CDR3 protein: CASILRGSGRAPDTQYF. The CDR3 nucleotides read TGTGCCAGCATCCTTAGGGGGAGCGGGAGGGCCCCAGATACGCAGTATTTT. The whole variable domain, filled in from reference TRBV5-4 and TRBJ2-3, reads ETGVTQSPTHLIKTRGQQVTLRCSSQSGHNTVSWYQQALGQGPQFIFQYYREEENGRGNFPPRFSGLQFPNYSSELNVNALELDDSALYLCASILRGSGRAPDTQYFGPGTRLTVL.

The chain has TRBV6-2 or TRBV6-3 and TRBJ1-5, with D possibly being TRBD1 or TRBD2 (6 bases each). The DNA matches TRBJ2-3 better at its end, which makes the J call doubtful. The germline gives CDR1 MNHEY, CDR2 SVGEGT. CDR3 size: 17 residues. CDR3 sequence reads: CASGSGGRGRGNQPQYF. The CDR3 nucleotides read TGTGCCAGCGGGTCCGGGGGCAGGGGTCGAGGCAATCAGCCCCAGTATTTT.

This clonotype was detected only a few times. The chain combines TRBV28 with TRBJ2-7; D tentatively reads TRBD1 or TRBD2 (6 bases each). The CDR3 covers 14 residues. V lost 10 bases and J 2 bases, leaving 18 bases between the germline ends. Germline lookup yields CDR1 MDHEN and CDR2 SYDVKM. CDR3 DNA: TGTGCCACCACCAAGGGGGGAGGAGCCTACGAGCAGTACTTC. Encoded protein: CATTKGGGAYEQYF. Full variable domain (remainder filled in from reference TRBV28 and TRBJ2-7): DVKVTQSSRYLVKRTGEKVFLECVQDMDHENMFWYRQDPGLGLRLIYFSYDVKMKEKGDIPEGYSVSREKKERFSLILESASTNQTSMYLCATTKGGGAYEQYFGPGTRLTVT.

J is TRBJ2-1 and V is TRBV5-6; D may correspond to TRBD1 or TRBD2 (5 bases each). From germline, CDR1 is SGHDT and CDR2 YYEEEE. V shed 4 bases and J shed 9 bases, with 20 bases lying between them. The CDR3 has 15 residues. The CDR3 is CASSGFRVARAEQFF. Here the CDR3 DNA reads TGTGCCAGCAGCGGATTCAGGGTAGCGCGCGCTGAGCAGTTCTTC.

This clonotype was observed many times. The J gene is TRBJ2-3, the V gene TRBV5-1; D remains ambiguous. The V end lost 4 bases, the J end lost 3 bases, and 6 bases lay between the germline ends. The CDR3 covers 12 residues. CDR1 is SGHRS and CDR2 is YFSETQ in the germline V gene. CDR3 region: CASSLRTDTQYF. CDR3 DNA sequence: TGCGCCAGCAGCCTCCGTACAGATACGCAGTATTTT. Together with reference TRBV5-1 and TRBJ2-3, the CDR3 gives the full variable domain: KAGVTQTPRYLIKTRGQQVTLSCSPISGHRSVSWYQQTPGQGLQFLFEYFSETQRNKGNFPGRFSGRQFSNSRSEMNVSTLELGDSALYLCASSLRTDTQYFGPGTRLTVL.

This clonotype was detected only a few times. The J gene is TRBJ1-1, the V gene TRBV5-1; TRBD1 is a possible D gene (6 bases). The CDR3 is made up of 13 amino acids. V was clipped by 0 bases and J by 6 bases, with 9 bases between them. Looked up from germline, CDR1 is SGHRS and CDR2 is YFSETQ. CDR3 residues: CASSLGGAAEAFF. The CDR3 DNA reads as TGCGCCAGCAGCTTGGGGGGGGCCGCTGAAGCTTTCTTT.

The genes are TRBV27 and TRBJ2-1; D possibly corresponds to TRBD2 (5 bases). V lost 6 bases to trimming and J lost 0 bases, with 12 bases between them. This CDR3 spans 15 amino acids. CDR1 and CDR2 from the germline V gene are MNHEY and SMNVEV (reference sequence). DNA for the CDR3: TGTGCCAGCAGGGAGCGGCAGAGCTCCTACAATGAGCAGTTCTTC. Amino acid sequence: CASRERQSSYNEQFF.

This chain joins TRBV7-9 and TRBJ2-2; 8 bases agree with TRBD2. Germline trimming cut 4 bases from V and 1 base from J; bases unmatched to any gene: 2. CDR3 length: 15 residues. Germline V gene data show CDR1 as SEHNR and CDR2 as FQNEAQ (reference sequence). The CDR3 sequence is CASSSREGNTGELFF. DNA for the CDR3: TGTGCCAGCAGCTCCCGGGAGGGGAACACCGGGGAGCTGTTTTTT.

This clonotype was detected only a few times. The gene calls are TRBV27 and TRBJ2-2; TRBD2 matches at 8 bases. There are 15 residues in the CDR3. Germline V gives CDR1 MNHEY, CDR2 SMNVEV (reference sequence). The V segment lost 2 bases and the J segment 3 bases; nucleotides outside the gene matches: 2. The CDR3 loop reads CASSLSGRDTGELFF. The CDR3 nucleotides are TGTGCCAGCAGTTTAAGCGGGAGAGACACCGGGGAGCTGTTTTTT.

This chain connects TRBV29-1 to TRBJ1-5; D remains unclear. V was pared by 5 bases and J by 4 bases, with 12 bases between. The CDR3 has 13 amino acids. Per the germline V gene, CDR1 is SQVTM and CDR2 is ANQGSEA. The CDR3 protein is CSVKAYANQPQHF. The CDR3 nucleotides read TGCAGCGTTAAGGCTTACGCGAATCAGCCCCAGCATTTT.

The CDR3 region has the DNA TGTGCCAGCAGTTTCAGAGGCCAGACGAGCTCCTATAATTCACCCCTCCACTTT. It translates to CASSFRGQTSSYNSPLHF. This chain uses TRBV12-3 or TRBV12-4 with TRBJ1-6, with D uncertain. Trimming removed 3 bases from V and 0 bases from J, with 15 bases in between. The CDR3 is made up of 18 amino acids.

In this sample, this clonotype turned up a few times. V gene TRBV7-9 combines with J gene TRBJ1-1; TRBD1 might be the D (6 bases). Trimming took 5 bases from V and 0 from J, leaving 16 bases between them. Germline CDR1 and CDR2: SEHNR and FQNEAQ (reference sequence). The CDR3 runs to 16 residues. CDR3 residues: CASSSFRTAVNTEAFF. The DNA of the CDR3 is TGTGCCAGCAGCAGTTTCAGGACAGCGGTGAACACTGAAGCTTTCTTT. The full variable domain, its missing parts supplied by reference TRBV7-9 and TRBJ1-1, is DTGVSQNPRHKITKRGQNVTFRCDPISEHNRLYWYRQTLGQGPEFLTYFQNEAQLEKSRLLSDRFSAERPKGSFSTLEIQRTEQGDSAMYLCASSSFRTAVNTEAFFGQGTRLTVV.

The table lists this clonotype with a count of one. The V gene is TRBV24-1, the J gene TRBJ2-2, with D possibly matching TRBD2 (5 bases). V was trimmed by 1 base and J by 1 base, leaving 6 bases between them. Germline CDR1 reads KGHDR; CDR2 reads SFDVKD. The CDR3 consists of 15 residues. The CDR3 nucleotides read TGTGCCACCAGTGATTTTGCGGGGAACACCGGGGAGCTGTTTTTT. Amino acids: CATSDFAGNTGELFF.

This clonotype was found once. The chain joins TRBV29-1 to TRBJ2-3; D tentatively reads TRBD1 or TRBD2 (5 bases each). This CDR3 contains 13 residues. V dropped 8 bases and J dropped 3 bases, with 15 bases sitting between them. Germline V gene data show CDR1 as SQVTM and CDR2 as ANQGSEA. The CDR3 spells CSIQGAGTDTQYF. Here the CDR3 DNA reads TGCAGCATCCAGGGTGCGGGTACAGATACGCAGTATTTT.

The chain is built from TRBV12-3 or TRBV12-4 and TRBJ2-2; D call uncertain. The CDR3 loop spans 14 amino acids. Trimming left V 6 bases short and J 6 bases short, with 14 bases between. The CDR3 region is CASSFPARPGELFF. The CDR3 region has the DNA TGTGCCAGCAGCTTTCCCGCCAGGCCCGGGGAGCTGTTTTTT.

The rearrangement uses TRBV5-4 and TRBJ2-3, with 7 bases aligning to TRBD2. Germline V lookup: CDR1 SGHNT, CDR2 YYREEE (reference sequence). V shed 4 bases, J shed 1 base, and the junction held 6 bases outside the gene matches. This CDR3 spans 15 amino acids. The CDR3 DNA reads TGTGCCAGCAGCCCCAGCGGGGAGCGCACAGATACGCAGTATTTT. This gives the protein CASSPSGERTDTQYF. Looking up the rest from reference TRBV5-4 and TRBJ2-3 gives the full variable domain: ETGVTQSPTHLIKTRGQQVTLRCSSQSGHNTVSWYQQALGQGPQFIFQYYREEENGRGNFPPRFSGLQFPNYSSELNVNALELDDSALYLCASSPSGERTDTQYFGPGTRLTVL.

The chain joins TRBV9 to TRBJ2-5; 11 bases agree with TRBD2. Germline-derived CDR1 and CDR2 are SGDLS and YYNGEE. The CDR3 runs to 16 residues. V gave up 1 base and J gave up 0 bases; unmatched junction bases: 2. Here the CDR3 DNA reads TGTGCCAGCAGCGTAAGACTAGCGGGGTACCAAGAGACCCAGTACTTC. Residues: CASSVRLAGYQETQYF. Variable domain in full (rest from reference TRBV9 and TRBJ2-5): DSGVTQTPKHLITATGQRVTLRCSPRSGDLSVYWYQQSLDQGLQFLIQYYNGEERAKGNILERFSAQQFPDLHSELNLSSLELGDSALYFCASSVRLAGYQETQYFGPGTRLLVL.